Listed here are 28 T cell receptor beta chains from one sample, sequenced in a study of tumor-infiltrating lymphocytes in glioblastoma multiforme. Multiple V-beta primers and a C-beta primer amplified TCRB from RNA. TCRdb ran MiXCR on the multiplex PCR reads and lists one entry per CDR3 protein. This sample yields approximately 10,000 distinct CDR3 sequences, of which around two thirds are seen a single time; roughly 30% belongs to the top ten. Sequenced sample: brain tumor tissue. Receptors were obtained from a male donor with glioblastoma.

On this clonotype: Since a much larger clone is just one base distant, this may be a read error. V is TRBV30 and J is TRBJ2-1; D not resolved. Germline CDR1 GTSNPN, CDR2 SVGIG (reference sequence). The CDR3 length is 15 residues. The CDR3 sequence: CAWSLKEFVDNERFF. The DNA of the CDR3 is TGTGCCTGGAGTCTAAAGGAGTTCGTAGACAATGAGCGGTTCTTC.

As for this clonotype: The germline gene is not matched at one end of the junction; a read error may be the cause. CDR3 region: CAISQSRELNTIYF. The CDR3 DNA follows: TGTGCCATCAGCCAGTCCAGGGAGCTGAACACCATATATTTT. The genes are TRBV11-2 and TRBJ1-3, with D possibly being TRBD1 (5 bases). Germline V gives CDR1 SGHAT, CDR2 FQNNGV. The CDR3 totals 14 residues.

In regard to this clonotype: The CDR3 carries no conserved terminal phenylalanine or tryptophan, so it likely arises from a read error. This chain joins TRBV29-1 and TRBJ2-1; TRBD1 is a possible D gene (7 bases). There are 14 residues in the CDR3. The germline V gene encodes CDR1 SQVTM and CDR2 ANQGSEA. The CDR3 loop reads CGVGGRQGGNEQFV. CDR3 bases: TGCGGCGTTGGGGGGCGGCAGGGGGGCAATGAGCAGTTCGTA.

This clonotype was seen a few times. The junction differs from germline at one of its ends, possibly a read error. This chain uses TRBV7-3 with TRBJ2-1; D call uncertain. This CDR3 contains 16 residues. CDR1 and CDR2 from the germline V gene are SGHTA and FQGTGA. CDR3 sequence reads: CAGSPLAPSSYNEQFF. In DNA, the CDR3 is TGTGCCGGCAGCCCTCTCGCGCCGAGCTCCTACAATGAGCAGTTCTTC.

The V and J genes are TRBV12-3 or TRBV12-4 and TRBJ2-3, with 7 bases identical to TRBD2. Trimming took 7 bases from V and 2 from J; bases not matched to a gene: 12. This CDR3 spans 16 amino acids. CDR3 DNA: TGTGCCAGCACCAGGACTATTGGGAGGGCCACAGATACGCAGTATTTT. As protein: CASTRTIGRATDTQYF.

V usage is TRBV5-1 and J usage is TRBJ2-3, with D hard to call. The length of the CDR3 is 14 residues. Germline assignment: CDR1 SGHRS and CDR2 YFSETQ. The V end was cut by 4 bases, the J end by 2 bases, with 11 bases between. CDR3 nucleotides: TGCGCCAGCAGCCAGGATCGAGACACAGATACGCAGTATTTT. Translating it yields CASSQDRDTDTQYF.

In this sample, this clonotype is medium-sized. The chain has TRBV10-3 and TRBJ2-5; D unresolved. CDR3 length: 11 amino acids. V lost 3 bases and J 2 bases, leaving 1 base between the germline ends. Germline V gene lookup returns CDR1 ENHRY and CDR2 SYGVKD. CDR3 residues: CAISEQETQYF. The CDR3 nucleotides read TGTGCCATCAGTGAACAAGAGACCCAGTACTTC.

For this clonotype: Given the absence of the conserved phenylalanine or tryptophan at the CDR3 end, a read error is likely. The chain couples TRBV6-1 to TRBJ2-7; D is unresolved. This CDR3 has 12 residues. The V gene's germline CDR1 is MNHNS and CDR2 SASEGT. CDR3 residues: CASQRNSNEQYL. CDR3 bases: TGTGCCAGCCAGCGAAACTCCAACGAGCAGTACCTC.

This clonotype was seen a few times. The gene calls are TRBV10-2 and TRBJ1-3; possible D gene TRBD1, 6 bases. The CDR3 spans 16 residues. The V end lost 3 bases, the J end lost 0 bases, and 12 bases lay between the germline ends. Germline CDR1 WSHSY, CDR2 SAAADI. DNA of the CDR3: TGCGCCAGCAGTGAAATCCGGGGGGCCTCTGGAAACACCATATATTTT. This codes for CASSEIRGASGNTIYF.

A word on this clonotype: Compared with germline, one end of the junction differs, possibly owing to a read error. The CDR3 sequence: CGALGSGGMAKEQYF. CDR3 nucleotide sequence: TGCGGTGCTCTAGGCAGTGGCGGGATGGCCAAAGAGCAGTACTTC. J is TRBJ2-7 and V is TRBV20-1; TRBD2 might be the D (6 bases). The CDR3 has 15 residues. Per the germline V gene, CDR1 is DFQATT and CDR2 is SNEGSKA (reference sequence).

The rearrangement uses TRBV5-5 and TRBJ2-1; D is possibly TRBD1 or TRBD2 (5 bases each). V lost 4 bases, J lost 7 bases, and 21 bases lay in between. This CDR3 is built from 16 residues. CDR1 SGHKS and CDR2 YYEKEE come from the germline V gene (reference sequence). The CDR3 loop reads CASSAGAGSLGNEQFF. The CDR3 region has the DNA TGTGCCAGCAGCGCCGGGGCCGGGTCGCTAGGGAATGAGCAGTTCTTC.

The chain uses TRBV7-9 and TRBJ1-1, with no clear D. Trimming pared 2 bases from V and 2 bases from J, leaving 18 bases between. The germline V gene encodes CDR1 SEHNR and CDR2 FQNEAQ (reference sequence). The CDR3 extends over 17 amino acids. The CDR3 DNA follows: TGTGCCAGCAGCTTATTTCGGCTAGGTTTTGGTAACACTGAAGCTTTCTTT. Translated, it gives CASSLFRLGFGNTEAFF. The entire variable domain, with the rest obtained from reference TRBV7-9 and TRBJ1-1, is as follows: DTGVSQNPRHKITKRGQNVTFRCDPISEHNRLYWYRQTLGQGPEFLTYFQNEAQLEKSRLLSDRFSAERPKGSFSTLEIQRTEQGDSAMYLCASSLFRLGFGNTEAFFGQGTRLTVV.

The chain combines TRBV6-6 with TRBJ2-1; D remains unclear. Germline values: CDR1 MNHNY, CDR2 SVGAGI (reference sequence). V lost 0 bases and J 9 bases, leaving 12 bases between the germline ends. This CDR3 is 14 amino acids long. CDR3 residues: CASSYSTYKSEQFF. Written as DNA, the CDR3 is TGTGCCAGCAGTTACTCCACTTATAAAAGTGAGCAGTTCTTC.

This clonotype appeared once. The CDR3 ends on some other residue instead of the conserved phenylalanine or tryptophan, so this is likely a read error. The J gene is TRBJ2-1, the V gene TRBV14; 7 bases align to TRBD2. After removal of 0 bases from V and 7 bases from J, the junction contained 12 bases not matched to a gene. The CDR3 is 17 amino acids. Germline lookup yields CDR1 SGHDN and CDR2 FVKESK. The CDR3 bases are TGTGCCAGCAGCCAAGATACTCGACTAGCATTTTTTAATGAGCAGTTCATC. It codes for CASSQDTRLAFFNEQFI.

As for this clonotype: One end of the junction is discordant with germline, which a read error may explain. The CDR3 region has the DNA TGTGCCAGCAGTCGACGAGGGGGGGCCGATATGCAGTATTTT. Protein sequence: CASSRRGGADMQYF. The rearrangement joins TRBV6-1 to TRBJ2-3, with D tentatively TRBD2 (7 bases). From germline, CDR1 is MNHNS and CDR2 SASEGT. CDR3 length: 14 amino acids.

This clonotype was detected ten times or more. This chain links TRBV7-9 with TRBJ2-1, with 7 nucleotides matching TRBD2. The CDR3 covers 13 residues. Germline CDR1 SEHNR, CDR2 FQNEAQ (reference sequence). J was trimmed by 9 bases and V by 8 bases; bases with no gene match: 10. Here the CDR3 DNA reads TGTGCCAGCGGGAATTTAGCGGGTCCTGAGCAGTTCTTC. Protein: CASGNLAGPEQFF.

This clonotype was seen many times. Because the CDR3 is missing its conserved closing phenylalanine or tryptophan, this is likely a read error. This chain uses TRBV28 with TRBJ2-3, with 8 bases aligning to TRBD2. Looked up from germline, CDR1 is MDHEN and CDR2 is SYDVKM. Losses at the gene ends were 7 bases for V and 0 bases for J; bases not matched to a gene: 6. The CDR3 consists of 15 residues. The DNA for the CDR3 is TGTGCCAGCACCCCAGCGGGAGTCAGCACAGATACGCAGTATTCT. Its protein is CASTPAGVSTDTQYS.

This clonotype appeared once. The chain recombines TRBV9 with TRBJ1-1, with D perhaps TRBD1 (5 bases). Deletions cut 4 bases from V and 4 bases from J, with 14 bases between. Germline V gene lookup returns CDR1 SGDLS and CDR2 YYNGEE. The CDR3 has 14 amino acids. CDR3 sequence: CASSLRGVGTEAFF. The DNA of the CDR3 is TGTGCCAGCAGCCTGAGGGGCGTGGGCACTGAAGCTTTCTTT.

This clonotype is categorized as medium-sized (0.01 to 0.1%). The DNA for the CDR3 is TGTGCCAGCAGCTTGGAGCCAGCGGCGAGCACCGGGGAGCTGTTTTTT. Translation: CASSLEPAASTGELFF. The chain links TRBV5-5 to TRBJ2-2; maybe TRBD2 (5 bases). The germline V and J ends were trimmed by 0 bases and 4 bases, with 13 bases remaining between them. The CDR3 has 16 residues. Per germline, CDR1 SGHKS and CDR2 YYEKEE (reference sequence).

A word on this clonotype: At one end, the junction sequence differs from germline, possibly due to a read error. The CDR3, as DNA: TGTGCCATCAGACCTAGCGAACGCTACGAGCAGCACTTC. It specifies CAIRPSERYEQHF. The chain has TRBV10-3 and TRBJ2-7, with a weak D call TRBD2 (6 bases). Germline-derived CDR1 and CDR2 are ENHRY and SYGVKD. This CDR3 spans 13 amino acids.

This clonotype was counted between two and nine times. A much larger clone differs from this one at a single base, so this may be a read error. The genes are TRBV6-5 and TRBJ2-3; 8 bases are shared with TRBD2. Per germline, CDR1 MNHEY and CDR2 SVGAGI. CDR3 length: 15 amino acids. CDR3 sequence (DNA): TGTGCCGGCAGTTACGACAGCGGGAGCTCAGATACGCAGTATTTT. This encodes CAGSYDSGSSDTQYF.

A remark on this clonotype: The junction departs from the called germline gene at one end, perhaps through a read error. In DNA, the CDR3 is TGCACCAGCAGCTCCCACGGAGGGCTCGGCGGGAAGCTGTTTTTT. This translates into CTSSSHGGLGGKLFF. The genes are TRBV4-1 and TRBJ2-2; D may be TRBD2 (6 bases). The CDR3 consists of 15 residues. Per germline, CDR1 MGHRA and CDR2 YSYEKL.

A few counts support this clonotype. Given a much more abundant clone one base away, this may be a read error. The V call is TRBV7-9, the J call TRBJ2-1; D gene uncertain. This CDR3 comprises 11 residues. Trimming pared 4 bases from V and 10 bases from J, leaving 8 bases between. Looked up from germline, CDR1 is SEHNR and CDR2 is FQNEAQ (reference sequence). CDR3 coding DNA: TGTGCCAGCAGCTCTTACGAAGAGCAGTTCTTC. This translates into CASSSYEEQFF.

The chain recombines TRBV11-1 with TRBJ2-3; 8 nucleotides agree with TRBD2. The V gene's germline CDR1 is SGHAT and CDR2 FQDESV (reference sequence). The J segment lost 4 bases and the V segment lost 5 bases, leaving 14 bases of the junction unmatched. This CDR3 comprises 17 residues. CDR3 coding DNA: TGTGCCAGCAGCCCCGGGACTAGAAGGTCCGCATCAGATACGCAGTATTTT. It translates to CASSPGTRRSASDTQYF. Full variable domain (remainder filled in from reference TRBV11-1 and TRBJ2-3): EAEVAQSPRYKITEKSQAVAFWCDPISGHATLYWYRQILGQGPELLVQFQDESVVDDSQLPKDRFSAERLKGVDSTLKIQPAELGDSAMYLCASSPGTRRSASDTQYFGPGTRLTVL.

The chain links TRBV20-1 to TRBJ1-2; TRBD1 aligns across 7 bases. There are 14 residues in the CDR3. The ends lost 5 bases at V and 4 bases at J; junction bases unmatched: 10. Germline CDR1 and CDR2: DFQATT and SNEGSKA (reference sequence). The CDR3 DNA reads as TGCAGTGCTTCAGGGACAGTCACCTCCTATGGCTACACCTTC. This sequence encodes CSASGTVTSYGYTF.

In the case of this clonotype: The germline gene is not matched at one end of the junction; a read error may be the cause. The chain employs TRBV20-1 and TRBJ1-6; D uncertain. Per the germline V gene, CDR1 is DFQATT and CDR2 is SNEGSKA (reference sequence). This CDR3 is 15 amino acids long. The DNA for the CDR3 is TGCAGTGCTAGAGGGCGGGGTTCCGTGAATTCACGTCTCCGCTTT. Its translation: CSARGRGSVNSRLRF.

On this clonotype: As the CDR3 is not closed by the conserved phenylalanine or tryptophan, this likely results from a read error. The CDR3: CARSEAGPGADTQYL. The CDR3 coding sequence is TGCGCCAGGAGTGAGGCAGGTCCCGGGGCAGATACGCAGTATTTG. The V call is TRBV10-2, the J call TRBJ2-3; possibly TRBD2 for D (5 bases). Germline CDR1 WSHSY, CDR2 SAAADI. CDR3 length: 15 amino acids.

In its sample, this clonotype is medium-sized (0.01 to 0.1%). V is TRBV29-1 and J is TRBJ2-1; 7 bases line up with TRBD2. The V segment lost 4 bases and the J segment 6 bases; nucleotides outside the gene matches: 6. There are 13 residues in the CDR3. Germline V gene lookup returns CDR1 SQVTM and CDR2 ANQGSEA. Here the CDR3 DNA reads TGCAGCGTTGTTGGGCTAGCGGCCAATGAGCAGTTCTTC. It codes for CSVVGLAANEQFF.